This TCR beta chain was sequenced during a study of post-analysis software for immune sequencing data. Study summary: As for disease course, relapsing-remitting, secondary progressive and progressive-relapsing multiple sclerosis were all included.

Study conclusions and caveats: Significantly lower normalized Chao1 diversity was found in patients with multiple sclerosis relative to controls. F-measure co-clustering was strong for batch-matched samples. Patients showed TRBV5-6, TRBV5-1 and TRBV20-1 among about five TRBV segments more frequent than in controls.

Presence of unique molecular identifiers characterized the TCR beta cDNA libraries. Each sample of about 0.95 to 11 million input T cells yielded 500,000 or so cDNA molecules, so each molecule approximated one T cell. TCRdb used MiXCR to reprocess the PCR reads, holding one entry per CDR3 protein. In the table there are roughly 540,000 distinct CDR3 sequences, 34% of which are singletons. Unmatched junction bases numbered 5, after V lost 7 bases and J lost 2 bases. CDR3 length: 15 residues. On this clonotype: Its antigen is as yet unknown.

The sequenced material came from blood. V is TRBV12-3 or TRBV12-4 and J is TRBJ2-1; 10 nucleotides align to TRBD1. The TCR was taken from a girl under 18 with multiple sclerosis. The CDR3 DNA sequence: TGTGCCAGCAACCCGACAGGGGGCACCTACAATGAGCAGTTCTTC. Its protein is CASNPTGGTYNEQFF.